This entry concerns a single T cell receptor beta chain. In assigning cohorts, the study relied on participant-reported clinical history. The protocol was immunoSEQ multiplex PCR, while the TCRdb copy is restricted to in-frame clones and leaves out a portion. This sample yields 370,000 or so clones, of which approximately 87% are seen a single time; roughly 1.4% belongs to the top ten. V lost 3 bases, J lost 4 bases, and 16 bases lay in between. CDR1 and CDR2 from the germline V gene are SGHTA and FQGNSA. This CDR3 comprises 15 residues. The source of the sample is a study of blood T cell repertoires in COVID-19.

The gene calls are TRBV7-2 and TRBJ2-7; weak D call: TRBD2 (6 bases). This clonotype originated in a man in his thirties or forties who had recovered from COVID-19. The sequencing input was PBMCs or T cells enriched from blood (not recorded which). The CDR3 here is CASSLASGVRYEQYF. CDR3 bases: TGTGCCAGCAGCTTGGCTTCGGGGGTAAGGTACGAGCAGTACTTC.